Listed below are T cell receptor beta chains from one sample, sequenced in a study of cytomegalovirus exposure and HLA in healthy donors. TCRdb's copy holds only in-frame clones and misses some; the assay was immunoSEQ multiplex PCR. This table has about 83,000 clones, 95% to 97% appearing once. The sequenced sample consisted of PBMCs. Source of these receptors: a woman younger than 35 in good health and CMV-seronegative. CDR3s include the opening cysteine and the closing phenylalanine or tryptophan. The order of the fields is J gene, CDR3 length, D gene, V gene, CDR3 protein. D genes are given only for firm matches.

J gene: TRBJ1-3
CDR3 length: 16
D gene: TRBD1
V gene: TRBV19
CDR3 protein: CASRTRQGSAGNTIYF

J gene: TRBJ2-7
CDR3 length: 14
D gene: TRBD1
V gene: TRBV5-1
CDR3 protein: CASSLGDSGYEQYF

J gene: TRBJ1-1
CDR3 length: 15
D gene: -
V gene: TRBV19
CDR3 protein: CASSLSAGMNTEAFF

J gene: TRBJ2-2
CDR3 length: 16
D gene: TRBD1
V gene: TRBV7-6
CDR3 protein: CASSLLGQGWNGELFF

J gene: TRBJ2-7
CDR3 length: 15
D gene: TRBD2
V gene: TRBV7-2
CDR3 protein: CASSASGTSYHEQYF

J gene: TRBJ2-2
CDR3 length: 16
D gene: TRBD2
V gene: TRBV7-9
CDR3 protein: CASSQTSGDNTGELFF

J gene: TRBJ2-7
CDR3 length: 15
D gene: TRBD1
V gene: TRBV6-1
CDR3 protein: CASSVQGTGTYEQYF

J gene: TRBJ2-6
CDR3 length: 17
D gene: -
V gene: TRBV19
CDR3 protein: CASSSQGFVPGANVLTF

J gene: TRBJ1-5
CDR3 length: 16
D gene: TRBD1
V gene: TRBV5-6
CDR3 protein: CASSPGFGTGDQPQHF

J gene: TRBJ2-2
CDR3 length: 17
D gene: TRBD1
V gene: TRBV9
CDR3 protein: CASSVDLGTGIPGELFF

J gene: TRBJ1-2
CDR3 length: 13
D gene: TRBD1
V gene: TRBV7-9
CDR3 protein: CASSLQGADGYTF

J gene: TRBJ1-4
CDR3 length: 17
D gene: -
V gene: TRBV7-2
CDR3 protein: CASSLRGDGAANEKLFF

J gene: TRBJ2-7
CDR3 length: 15
D gene: -
V gene: TRBV6-5
CDR3 protein: CASSYSRTSPSEQYF

J gene: TRBJ1-1
CDR3 length: 15
D gene: -
V gene: TRBV5-1
CDR3 protein: CASSPNLRANTEAFF

J gene: TRBJ1-5
CDR3 length: 17
D gene: TRBD1
V gene: TRBV7-2
CDR3 protein: CASSWTGGDYSNQPQHF

J gene: TRBJ2-1
CDR3 length: 15
D gene: -
V gene: TRBV7-2
CDR3 protein: CASSLDLQRGNEQFF

J gene: TRBJ2-7
CDR3 length: 14
D gene: -
V gene: TRBV27
CDR3 protein: CASSWAGATYEQYF

J gene: TRBJ2-2
CDR3 length: 15
D gene: TRBD2
V gene: TRBV5-1
CDR3 protein: CASSPGTMNTGELFF

J gene: TRBJ1-5
CDR3 length: 16
D gene: -
V gene: TRBV7-2
CDR3 protein: CASSLAPGMGNQPQHF

J gene: TRBJ1-3
CDR3 length: 16
D gene: -
V gene: TRBV4-1
CDR3 protein: CASSQGDTNSGNTIYF

J gene: TRBJ1-3
CDR3 length: 17
D gene: -
V gene: TRBV5-1
CDR3 protein: CASSLPGDSSSGNTIYF

J gene: TRBJ1-5
CDR3 length: 19
D gene: -
V gene: TRBV5-6
CDR3 protein: CASSLGLFQGPYSNQPQHF

J gene: TRBJ2-3
CDR3 length: 16
D gene: -
V gene: TRBV18
CDR3 protein: CASSPPVGASTDTQYF

J gene: TRBJ2-7
CDR3 length: 15
D gene: -
V gene: TRBV19
CDR3 protein: CASSILSGPSYEQYF

J gene: TRBJ1-5
CDR3 length: 14
D gene: -
V gene: TRBV27
CDR3 protein: CASSPPGGNQPQHF

J gene: TRBJ1-1
CDR3 length: 12
D gene: -
V gene: TRBV5-1
CDR3 protein: CASSLIGTKAFF

J gene: TRBJ2-5
CDR3 length: 13
D gene: TRBD2
V gene: TRBV30
CDR3 protein: CAWQRTRSETQYF

J gene: TRBJ2-7
CDR3 length: 11
D gene: -
V gene: TRBV28
CDR3 protein: CASSLLGEQYF

J gene: TRBJ1-1
CDR3 length: 13
D gene: -
V gene: TRBV13
CDR3 protein: CASSLVRGTEAFF

J gene: TRBJ2-5
CDR3 length: 17
D gene: -
V gene: TRBV11-2
CDR3 protein: CASSLKGVGRHEETQYF

J gene: TRBJ2-3
CDR3 length: 16
D gene: TRBD1
V gene: TRBV9
CDR3 protein: CASSVDPGQGADTQYF

J gene: TRBJ2-5
CDR3 length: 13
D gene: TRBD1
V gene: TRBV10-3
CDR3 protein: CATSQTGRETQYF

J gene: TRBJ1-5
CDR3 length: 15
D gene: TRBD1
V gene: TRBV15
CDR3 protein: CATSRKDRNNQPQHF

J gene: TRBJ2-2
CDR3 length: 15
D gene: TRBD2
V gene: TRBV11-3
CDR3 protein: CASSSGGRAGGELFF

J gene: TRBJ2-2
CDR3 length: 15
D gene: TRBD2
V gene: TRBV7-2
CDR3 protein: CASSSGTSSTGELFF

J gene: TRBJ1-1
CDR3 length: 16
D gene: -
V gene: TRBV7-9
CDR3 protein: CASSLVTGEVNTEAFF

J gene: TRBJ2-7
CDR3 length: 14
D gene: TRBD2
V gene: TRBV5-5
CDR3 protein: CASSPLAGVTEQYF

J gene: TRBJ1-4
CDR3 length: 19
D gene: TRBD1
V gene: TRBV4-1
CDR3 protein: CASSRGPGQGIGGNEKLFF

J gene: TRBJ1-2
CDR3 length: 15
D gene: TRBD1
V gene: TRBV9
CDR3 protein: CASSAVTGGLYGYTF

J gene: TRBJ2-2
CDR3 length: 15
D gene: -
V gene: TRBV14
CDR3 protein: CASSPWDSNTGELFF

J gene: TRBJ2-1
CDR3 length: 17
D gene: TRBD1
V gene: TRBV5-1
CDR3 protein: CASSLSSGDRVYNEQFF

J gene: TRBJ2-5
CDR3 length: 14
D gene: TRBD1
V gene: TRBV11-1
CDR3 protein: CASKTGTGLETQYF

J gene: TRBJ2-3
CDR3 length: 16
D gene: TRBD2
V gene: TRBV7-9
CDR3 protein: CASSLDSGSPGDTQYF

J gene: TRBJ2-7
CDR3 length: 15
D gene: -
V gene: TRBV5-1
CDR3 protein: CASSTAGLANYEQYF

J gene: TRBJ2-5
CDR3 length: 14
D gene: -
V gene: TRBV18
CDR3 protein: CASSRDLQGETQYF

J gene: TRBJ1-4
CDR3 length: 17
D gene: -
V gene: TRBV7-8
CDR3 protein: CASSYPGGQGLNEKLFF

J gene: TRBJ2-3
CDR3 length: 14
D gene: -
V gene: TRBV12-5
CDR3 protein: CATALWAPGLTQYF

J gene: TRBJ1-5
CDR3 length: 16
D gene: -
V gene: TRBV2
CDR3 protein: CASSEFGGGINQPQHF

J gene: TRBJ1-1
CDR3 length: 14
D gene: -
V gene: TRBV11-2
CDR3 protein: CASSPQRDTTEAFF

J gene: TRBJ2-3
CDR3 length: 16
D gene: -
V gene: TRBV28
CDR3 protein: CASSLPPGLGTDTQYF